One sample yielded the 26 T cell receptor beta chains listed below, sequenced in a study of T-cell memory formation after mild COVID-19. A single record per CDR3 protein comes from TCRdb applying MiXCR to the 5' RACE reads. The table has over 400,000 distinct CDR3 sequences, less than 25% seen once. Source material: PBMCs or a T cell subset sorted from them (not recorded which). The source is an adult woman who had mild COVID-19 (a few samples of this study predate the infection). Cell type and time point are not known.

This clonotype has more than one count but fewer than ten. DNA for the CDR3: TGTGCCAGCAGCTCAGGGACAGGGCGATATCAGCCCCAGCATTTT. It translates to CASSSGTGRYQPQHF. The genes are TRBV11-2 and TRBJ1-5; 9 bases agree with TRBD1. Trimming took 4 bases from V and 5 from J; bases not matched to a gene: 6. CDR3 length equals 15 residues. Germline V gives CDR1 SGHAT, CDR2 FQNNGV. The full variable domain, completed using reference TRBV11-2 and TRBJ1-5, is EAGVAQSPRYKIIEKRQSVAFWCNPISGHATLYWYQQILGQGPKLLIQFQNNGVVDDSQLPKDRFSAERLKGVDSTLKIQPAKLEDSAVYLCASSSGTGRYQPQHFGDGTRLSIL.

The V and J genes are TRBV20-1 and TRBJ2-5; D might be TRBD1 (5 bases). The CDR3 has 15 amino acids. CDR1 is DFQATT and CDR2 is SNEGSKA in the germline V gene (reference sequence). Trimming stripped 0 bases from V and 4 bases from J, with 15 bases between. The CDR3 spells CSAREDGWGGETQYF. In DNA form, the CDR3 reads TGCAGTGCTAGAGAGGATGGATGGGGCGGAGAGACCCAGTACTTC.

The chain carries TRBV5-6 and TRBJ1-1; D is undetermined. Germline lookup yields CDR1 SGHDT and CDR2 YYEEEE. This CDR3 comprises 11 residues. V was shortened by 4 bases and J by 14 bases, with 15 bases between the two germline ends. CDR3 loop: CASSPRIQVFF. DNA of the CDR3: TGTGCCAGCAGCCCCCGAATCCAAGTGTTCTTT.

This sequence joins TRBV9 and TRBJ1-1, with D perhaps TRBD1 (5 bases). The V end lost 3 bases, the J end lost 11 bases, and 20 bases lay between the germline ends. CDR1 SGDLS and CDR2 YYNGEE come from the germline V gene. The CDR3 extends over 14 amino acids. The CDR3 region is CASSAPGAAGEAFF. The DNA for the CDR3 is TGTGCCAGCAGCGCCCCTGGGGCAGCCGGGGAGGCTTTCTTT.

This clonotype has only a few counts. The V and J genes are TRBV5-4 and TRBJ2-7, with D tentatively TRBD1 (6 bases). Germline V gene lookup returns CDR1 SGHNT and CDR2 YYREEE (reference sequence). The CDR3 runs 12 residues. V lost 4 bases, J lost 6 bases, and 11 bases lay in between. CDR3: CASSRQESEQYF. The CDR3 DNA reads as TGTGCCAGCAGCCGACAGGAGAGCGAGCAGTACTTC.

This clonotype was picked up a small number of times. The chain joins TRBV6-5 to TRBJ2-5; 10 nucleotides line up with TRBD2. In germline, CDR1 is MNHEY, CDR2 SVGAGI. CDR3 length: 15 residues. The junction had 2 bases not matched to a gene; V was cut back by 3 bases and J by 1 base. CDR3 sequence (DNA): TGTGCCAGCAGTTATCCTAGCGGGGGCCAAGAGACCCAGTACTTC. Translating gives CASSYPSGGQETQYF.

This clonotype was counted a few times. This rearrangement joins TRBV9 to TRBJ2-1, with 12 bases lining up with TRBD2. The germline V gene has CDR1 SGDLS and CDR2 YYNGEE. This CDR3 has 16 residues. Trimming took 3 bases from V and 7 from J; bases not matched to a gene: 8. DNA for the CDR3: TGTGCCAGCAGCGGCCTAGCGGGAGGGCCTTCAAATGAGCAGTTCTTC. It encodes CASSGLAGGPSNEQFF.

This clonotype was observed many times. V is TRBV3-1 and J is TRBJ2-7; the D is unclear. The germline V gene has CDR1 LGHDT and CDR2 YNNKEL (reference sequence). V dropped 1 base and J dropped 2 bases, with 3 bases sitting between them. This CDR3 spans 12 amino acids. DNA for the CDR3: TGTGCCAGCAGCCAAGGAACCTACGAGCAGTACTTC. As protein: CASSQGTYEQYF.

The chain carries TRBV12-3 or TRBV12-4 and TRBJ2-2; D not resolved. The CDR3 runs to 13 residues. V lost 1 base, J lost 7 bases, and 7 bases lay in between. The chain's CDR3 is CASSLGDIGELFF. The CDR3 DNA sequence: TGTGCCAGCAGTTTAGGGGATATCGGGGAGCTGTTTTTT.

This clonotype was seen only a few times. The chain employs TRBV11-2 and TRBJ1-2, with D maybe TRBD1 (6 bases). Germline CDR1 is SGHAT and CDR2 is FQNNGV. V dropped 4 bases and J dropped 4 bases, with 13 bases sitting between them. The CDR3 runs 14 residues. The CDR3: CASSSGGGAYGYTF. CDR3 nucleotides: TGTGCCAGCAGCTCCGGTGGGGGCGCCTATGGCTACACCTTC.

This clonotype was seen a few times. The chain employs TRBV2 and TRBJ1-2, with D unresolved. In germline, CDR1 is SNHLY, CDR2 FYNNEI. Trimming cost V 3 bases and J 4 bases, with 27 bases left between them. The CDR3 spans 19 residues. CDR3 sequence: CASSDSEDGDPSLGYGYTF. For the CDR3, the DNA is TGTGCCAGCAGTGATTCAGAGGACGGCGATCCCTCCTTGGGCTATGGCTACACCTTC. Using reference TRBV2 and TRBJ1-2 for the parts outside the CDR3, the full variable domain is EPEVTQTPSHQVTQMGQEVILRCVPISNHLYFYWYRQILGQKVEFLVSFYNNEISEKSEIFDDQFSVERPDGSNFTLKIRSTKLEDSAMYFCASSDSEDGDPSLGYGYTFGSGTRLTVV.

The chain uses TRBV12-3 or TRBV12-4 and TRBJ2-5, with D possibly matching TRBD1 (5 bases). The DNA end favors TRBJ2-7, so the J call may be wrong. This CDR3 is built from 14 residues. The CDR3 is CASSFRAESDEQYF. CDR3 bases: TGTGCCAGCAGTTTCAGGGCCGAATCCGACGAGCAGTACTTC.

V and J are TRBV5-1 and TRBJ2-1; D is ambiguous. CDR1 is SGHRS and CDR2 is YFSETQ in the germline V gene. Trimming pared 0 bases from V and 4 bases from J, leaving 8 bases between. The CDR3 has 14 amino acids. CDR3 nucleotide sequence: TGCGCCAGCAGCTTGGAGGCAGTTTACAATGAGCAGTTCTTC. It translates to CASSLEAVYNEQFF. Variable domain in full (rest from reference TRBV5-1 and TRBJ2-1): KAGVTQTPRYLIKTRGQQVTLSCSPISGHRSVSWYQQTPGQGLQFLFEYFSETQRNKGNFPGRFSGRQFSNSRSEMNVSTLELGDSALYLCASSLEAVYNEQFFGPGTRLTVL.

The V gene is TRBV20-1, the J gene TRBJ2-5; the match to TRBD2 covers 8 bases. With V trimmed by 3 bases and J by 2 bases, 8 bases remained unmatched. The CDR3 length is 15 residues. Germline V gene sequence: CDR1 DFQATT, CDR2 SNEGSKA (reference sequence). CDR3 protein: CSASGRPSGQETQYF. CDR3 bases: TGCAGTGCTAGCGGCCGCCCTAGCGGGCAAGAGACCCAGTACTTC.

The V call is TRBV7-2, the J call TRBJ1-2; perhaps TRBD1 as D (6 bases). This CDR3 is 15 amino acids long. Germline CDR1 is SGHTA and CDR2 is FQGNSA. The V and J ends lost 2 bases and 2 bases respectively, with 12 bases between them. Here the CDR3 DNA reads TGTGCCAGCAGCTTACCAGGGGCGATGAACTATGGCTACACCTTC. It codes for CASSLPGAMNYGYTF. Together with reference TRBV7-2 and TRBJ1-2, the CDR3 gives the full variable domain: GAGVSQSPSNKVTEKGKDVELRCDPISGHTALYWYRQSLGQGLEFLIYFQGNSAPDKSGLPSDRFSAERTGGSVSTLTIQRTQQEDSAVYLCASSLPGAMNYGYTFGSGTRLTVV.

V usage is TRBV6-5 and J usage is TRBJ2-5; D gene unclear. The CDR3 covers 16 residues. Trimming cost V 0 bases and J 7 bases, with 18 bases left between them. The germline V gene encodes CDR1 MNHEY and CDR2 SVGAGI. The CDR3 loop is CASSYSVGTAMVTQYF. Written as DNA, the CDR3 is TGTGCCAGCAGTTACTCGGTGGGCACGGCAATGGTGACCCAGTACTTC.

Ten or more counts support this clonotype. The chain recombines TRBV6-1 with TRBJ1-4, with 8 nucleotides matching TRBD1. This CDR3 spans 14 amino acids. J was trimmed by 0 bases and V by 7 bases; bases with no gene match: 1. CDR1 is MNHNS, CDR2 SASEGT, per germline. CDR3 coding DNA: TGTGCCAGCATGACAGGGGCAACTAATGAAAAACTGTTTTTT. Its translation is CASMTGATNEKLFF.

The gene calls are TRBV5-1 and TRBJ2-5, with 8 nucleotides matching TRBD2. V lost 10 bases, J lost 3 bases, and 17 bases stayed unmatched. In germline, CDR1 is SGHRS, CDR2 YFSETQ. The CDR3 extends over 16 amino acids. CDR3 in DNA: TGCGCCTCCGCCGGGGGGGATAATTCGAAGAAAGAGACCCAGTACTTC. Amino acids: CASAGGDNSKKETQYF. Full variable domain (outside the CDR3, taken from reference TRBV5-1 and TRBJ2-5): KAGVTQTPRYLIKTRGQQVTLSCSPISGHRSVSWYQQTPGQGLQFLFEYFSETQRNKGNFPGRFSGRQFSNSRSEMNVSTLELGDSALYLCASAGGDNSKKETQYFGPGTRLLVL.

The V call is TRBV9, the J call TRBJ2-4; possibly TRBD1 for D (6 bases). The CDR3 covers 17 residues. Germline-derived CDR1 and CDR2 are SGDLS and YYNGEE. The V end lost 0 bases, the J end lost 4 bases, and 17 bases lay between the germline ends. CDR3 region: CASSVVPWAGEKNIQYF. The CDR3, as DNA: TGTGCCAGCAGCGTAGTACCTTGGGCAGGGGAAAAAAACATTCAGTACTTC.

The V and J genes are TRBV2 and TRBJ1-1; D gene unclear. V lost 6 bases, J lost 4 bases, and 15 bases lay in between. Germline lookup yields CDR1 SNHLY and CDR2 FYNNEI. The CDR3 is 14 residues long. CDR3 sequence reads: CASSPVEFVTEAFF. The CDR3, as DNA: TGTGCCAGCAGCCCGGTGGAGTTTGTCACTGAAGCTTTCTTT.

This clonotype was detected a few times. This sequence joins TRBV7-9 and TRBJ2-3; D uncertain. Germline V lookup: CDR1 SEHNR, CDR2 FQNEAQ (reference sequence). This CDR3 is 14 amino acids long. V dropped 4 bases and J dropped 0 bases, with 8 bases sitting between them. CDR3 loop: CASSSIMSTDTQYF. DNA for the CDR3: TGTGCCAGCAGCTCGATTATGAGCACAGATACGCAGTATTTT.

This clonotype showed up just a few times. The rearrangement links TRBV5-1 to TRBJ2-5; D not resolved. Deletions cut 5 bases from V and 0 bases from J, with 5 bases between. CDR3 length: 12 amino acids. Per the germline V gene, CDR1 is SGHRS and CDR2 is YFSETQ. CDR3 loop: CASREHQETQYF. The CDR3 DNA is TGCGCCAGCAGGGAACACCAAGAGACCCAGTACTTC.

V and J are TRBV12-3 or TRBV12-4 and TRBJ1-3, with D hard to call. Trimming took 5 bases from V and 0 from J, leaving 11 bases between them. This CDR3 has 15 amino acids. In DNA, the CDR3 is TGTGCCAGCAGTGCGACTTTAAGCTCTGGAAACACCATATATTTT. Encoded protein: CASSATLSSGNTIYF.

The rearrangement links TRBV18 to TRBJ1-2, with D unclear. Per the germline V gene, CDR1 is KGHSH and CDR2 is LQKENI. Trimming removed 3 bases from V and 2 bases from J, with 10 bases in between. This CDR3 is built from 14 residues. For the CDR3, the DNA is TGTGCCAGCTCACCGGCTGGCGGCAACTATGGCTACACCTTC. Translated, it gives CASSPAGGNYGYTF.

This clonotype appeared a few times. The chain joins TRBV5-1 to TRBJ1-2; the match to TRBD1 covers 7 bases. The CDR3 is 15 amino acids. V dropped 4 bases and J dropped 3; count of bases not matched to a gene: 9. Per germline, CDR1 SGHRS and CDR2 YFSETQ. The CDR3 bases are TGCGCCAGCAGCGGTACAGGGGTTGGAGACTATGGCTACACCTTC. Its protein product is CASSGTGVGDYGYTF.

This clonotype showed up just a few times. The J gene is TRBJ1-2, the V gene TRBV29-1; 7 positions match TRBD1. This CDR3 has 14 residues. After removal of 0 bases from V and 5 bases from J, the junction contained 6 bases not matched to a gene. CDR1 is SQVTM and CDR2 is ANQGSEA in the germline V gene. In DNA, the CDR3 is TGCAGCGTTGAAGAAGGGACAGCTCGGTATGGCTACACCTTC. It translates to CSVEEGTARYGYTF.